This TCR beta chain stems from a study of cytomegalovirus exposure and HLA in healthy donors. Study background: There were under 140 million unique TCR beta sequences, drawn from 150 million to 200 million T cells, in an earlier analysis.

The germline gives CDR1 MNHEY, CDR2 SVGAGI. The CDR3 is 12 amino acids. The V gene lost 10 bases and the J gene lost 0 bases, with 9 bases spanning the gap. The study ran its PCR with 60 Vbeta and 13 Jbeta primers. Generated by immunoSEQ multiplex PCR, the TCRdb table keeps only in-frame clones and is missing some. The sample holds fewer than 90,000 clones; around four fifths are singletons and the top ten take roughly 9.1%. Details on this clone: Its antigen is as yet unknown.

Findings of the study overall: The study flagged 150 to 200 TCR beta chains as cytomegalovirus-associated.

The clonotype was recovered from a man aged 30 to 45 in good health and CMV-seropositive. The gene calls are TRBV6-5 and TRBJ1-2, with D possibly being TRBD1 (5 bases). The sequencing sample was made of PBMCs. DNA for the CDR3: TGTGCCACACGACAGACTAACTATGGCTACACCTTC. Its translation is CATRQTNYGYTF.